This TCR beta chain was sequenced during a study of T-cell reconstitution after alpha-beta-depleted transplantation in children. The table lists this clonotype with a few counts. CDR1 and CDR2 (germline): SGHRS, YFSETQ. Trimming took 0 bases from V and 4 from J; bases not matched to a gene: 6. CDR3 size: 16 residues. Using unique molecular identifiers, the investigators prepared the TCRbeta library. Each CDR3 protein is one row after TCRdb ran MiXCR on the PCR reads. Among some 500,000 distinct CDR3 sequences, approximately 20% were seen once, and the ten largest hold 3% to 3.5%. Sample: PBMCs from the stem cell graft donor, taken from the stem cell graft. This sequence was found in a human donor who donated a stem cell graft to a child with acute lymphoblastic leukemia. The V gene is TRBV5-1, the J gene TRBJ2-1; 8 bases agree with TRBD2. The CDR3 is CASSLGLAPLYNEQFF. In nucleotides, the CDR3 is TGCGCCAGCAGCTTGGGACTAGCGCCCCTATACAATGAGCAGTTCTTC.